Presented here are 13 T cell receptor beta chains from one specimen sequenced in a study of CXCR3-negative and CXCR3-positive naive CD8 T cells. TRB cDNA was prepared as libraries by UMI-labeled 5' RACE. TCRdb reprocessed the 5' RACE reads and keeps a single row for each CDR3 protein, giving no DNA. The sample totals 130,000 or so distinct CDR3 sequences. The sequencing sample was made of naive CXCR3- CD8+ T cells from blood. Sample subset: CD45RO-CCR7+CD27+CD95- naive CD8+ T cells lacking CXCR3 (TNR3-). The receptors here all came from a human donor in good health. Some clones in this sample may be carry-over from other donors' samples.

V is TRBV19 and J is TRBJ2-7; TCRdb designates TRBD2, a call that cannot be tested without DNA. The CDR3 covers 13 residues. Germline lookup yields CDR1 LNHDA and CDR2 SQIVND (reference sequence). CDR3 region: CASSGGTQLEQYF.

The chain has TRBV5-4 and TRBJ2-2; checking the TCRdb D call of TRBD1 is not possible without DNA. The CDR3 totals 17 residues. CDR1 is SGHNT, CDR2 YYREEE, per germline (reference sequence). The CDR3 sequence: CASSPRDRRTNTGELFF. The full variable domain, rest sourced from reference TRBV5-4 and TRBJ2-2, is ETGVTQSPTHLIKTRGQQVTLRCSSQSGHNTVSWYQQALGQGPQFIFQYYREEENGRGNFPPRFSGLQFPNYSSELNVNALELDDSALYLCASSPRDRRTNTGELFFGEGSRLTVL.

The genes are TRBV4-3 and TRBJ1-5; TCRdb gives TRBD1 as the D gene, but with no DNA this cannot be confirmed. The CDR3 extends over 18 amino acids. Germline values: CDR1 LGHNA, CDR2 YSLEER. The CDR3 here is CASSQARRTDGSDQPQHF.

The chain has TRBV29-1 and TRBJ2-7; there is no DNA to check the TCRdb D call of TRBD1. Germline V gene lookup returns CDR1 SQVTM and CDR2 ANQGSEA. CDR3 size: 13 residues. The CDR3 protein is CSVAGQGEIEQYF.

This chain's CDR3 is CASTARASGSRETQYF. V gene TRBV6-5 combines with J gene TRBJ2-5; with no DNA, the TCRdb D assignment of TRBD2 cannot be verified. The CDR3 is 16 residues long. Germline V gene lookup returns CDR1 MNHEY and CDR2 SVGAGI.

The CDR3: CASSPASPTLAGVGNEQFF. The chain recombines TRBV12-3 or TRBV12-4 with TRBJ2-1; without DNA, the TCRdb call of TRBD2 cannot be checked. CDR3 length equals 19 residues.

The chain's CDR3 is CASSYPGLRFF. This chain links TRBV6-2 or TRBV6-3 with TRBJ2-1. The CDR3 is 11 residues long. The germline gives CDR1 MNHEY, CDR2 SVGEGT.

The J gene is TRBJ1-1, the V gene TRBV3-1; TCRdb's D call of TRBD1 is untestable without DNA. Germline CDR1 LGHDT, CDR2 YNNKEL (reference sequence). This CDR3 region has 13 residues. The CDR3 is CASSPWTGAEAFF.

This chain links TRBV13 with TRBJ2-7; the D gene TCRdb calls, TRBD1, cannot be checked with no DNA. CDR1 and CDR2 from the germline V gene are PRHDT and FYEKMQ (reference sequence). CDR3 length: 14 residues. This CDR3 is CASSLGQGIYEQYF.

The chain couples TRBV7-9 to TRBJ2-1. This CDR3 comprises 17 residues. Germline loops: CDR1 SEHNR, CDR2 FQNEAQ (reference sequence). CDR3 region: CASSLDRTASSYNEQFF.

This chain connects TRBV12-3 or TRBV12-4 to TRBJ1-1; with no DNA, the TCRdb D assignment of TRBD1 cannot be verified. The CDR3 has 14 amino acids. The CDR3 sequence is CASSPTGLHTEAFF.

The V call is TRBV7-9, the J call TRBJ2-7. The germline V gene encodes CDR1 SEHNR and CDR2 FQNEAQ (reference sequence). The CDR3 sequence is 13 residues long. CDR3 sequence: CASIAPGRYEQYF.

This chain links TRBV7-9 with TRBJ2-7. CDR3 length: 13 residues. The germline CDR1 and CDR2 sequences are SEHNR and FQNEAQ (reference sequence). The CDR3 protein is CASSSDTVREQYF.